This T cell receptor (beta chain) was identified in a study of technical replicates of blood from a handful of donors. Using immunoSEQ multiplex PCR, the repertoire was profiled, and TCRdb retains in-frame clones only, with some absent. The table lists more than 65,000 clones, 96% of them singletons, with 0.37% in the top ten. The CDR3 covers 14 residues. CDR1 is MNHEY and CDR2 is SMNVEV in the germline V gene (reference sequence). V was cut by 3 bases and J by 4 bases, with 10 bases left in between. The rearrangement joins TRBV27 to TRBJ1-5, with D hard to call. Sequencing used T cells isolated from PBMCs. The sequence came from a human donor in good health. For the CDR3, the DNA is TGTGCCAGCAGTTTGGCTAGTGGTAATCAGCCCCAGCATTTT. Its protein product is CASSLASGNQPQHF.